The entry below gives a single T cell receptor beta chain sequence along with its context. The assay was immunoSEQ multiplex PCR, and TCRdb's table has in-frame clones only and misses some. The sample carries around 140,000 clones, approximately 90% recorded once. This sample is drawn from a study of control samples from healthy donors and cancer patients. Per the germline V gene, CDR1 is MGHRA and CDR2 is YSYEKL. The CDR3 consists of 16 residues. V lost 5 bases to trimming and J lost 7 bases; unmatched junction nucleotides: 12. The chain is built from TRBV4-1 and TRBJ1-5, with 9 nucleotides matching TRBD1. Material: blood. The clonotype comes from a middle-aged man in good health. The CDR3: CASSSLSGTGQQPQHF. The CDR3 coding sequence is TGCGCCAGCAGCTCTCTCTCCGGGACAGGGCAACAGCCCCAGCATTTT.